This T cell receptor beta chain is drawn from a study of T cell responses to AZD1222 COVID-19 vaccine. Study observations and caveats: White British ancestry dominated among donors, who included more females, and clonal diversity was possibly underestimated. Repertoires in all cases were sampled only once the peak T cell response had passed. Regions left unmutated in variants are reportedly the target of nearly half of spike-specific TCRs.

The length of the CDR3 is 14 residues. Germline V gene data show CDR1 as LNHNV and CDR2 as YYDKDF (reference sequence). The junction had 3 bases not matched to a gene; V was cut back by 0 bases and J by 5 bases. As concerns this clone: Its antigen is not identified.

Profiling relied on immunoSEQ multiplex PCR, and the TCRdb table lists in-frame clones only, not all of them. The repertoire holds 94,000 or so clones, with 90% as singletons. V gene TRBV15 combines with J gene TRBJ2-5; 7 bases are shared with TRBD1. This TCR derives from an adult in good health. Sequencing used peripheral blood, obtained on day 0 of AZD1222 vaccination. CDR3 in DNA: TGTGCCACCAGCAGAGATCAGGGGGAGGAGACCCAGTACTTC. Protein product: CATSRDQGEETQYF.